This T cell receptor (beta chain) was recorded in a study of persistence of HIV-infected CD4 T cells. Regarding this clone: Its antigen is as yet unknown.

The libraries were made with immunoSEQ version 4 in survey mode. The protocol was immunoSEQ multiplex PCR, while the TCRdb copy is restricted to in-frame clones and leaves out a portion. The sample consists of over 60,000 clones, approximately 75% of them appearing once. Cells were stimulated with overlapping HIV-1 Gag 15-mer peptides. Memory cells lacking CD40L and CD69 with high CD45RO were sorted. V trimming: 5 bases; J trimming: 3 bases; junction bases outside the gene matches: 13. The CDR3 runs to 17 residues. The V gene's germline CDR1 is MNHNY and CDR2 SVGAGI (reference sequence). This sequence joins TRBV6-6 and TRBJ1-1, with TRBD1 matching over 9 bases. This receptor was taken from an adult man with HIV who was CMV-seropositive. The sequencing used CD4+ T cells sorted from PBMCs after approximately 19-hour stimulation, collected from a patient who received antiretroviral therapy. The DNA of the CDR3 is TGTGCCAGCAGTCGACCCAGGGACAGGGCGTTTGACACTGAAGCTTTCTTT. This encodes CASSRPRDRAFDTEAFF.